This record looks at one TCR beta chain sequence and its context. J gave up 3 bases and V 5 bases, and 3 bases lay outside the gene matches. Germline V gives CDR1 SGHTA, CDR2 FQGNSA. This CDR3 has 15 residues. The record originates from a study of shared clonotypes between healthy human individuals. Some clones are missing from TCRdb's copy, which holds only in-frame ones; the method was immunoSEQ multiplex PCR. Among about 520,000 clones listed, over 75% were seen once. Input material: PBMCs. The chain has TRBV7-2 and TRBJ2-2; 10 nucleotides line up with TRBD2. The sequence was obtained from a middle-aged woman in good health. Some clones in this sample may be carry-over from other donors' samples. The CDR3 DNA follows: TGTGCCAGCAGCCGCCTAGCGGGAGACACCGGGGAGCTGTTTTTT. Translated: CASSRLAGDTGELFF.